Presented here are 11 T cell receptor beta chains from one specimen sequenced in a study of cytomegalovirus exposure and HLA in healthy donors. Profiled with immunoSEQ multiplex PCR; TCRdb holds only in-frame clones, not every one. This table has 95,000 to 150,000 clones, under 90% appearing once. Sequencing was carried out using PBMCs. All receptors come from a woman aged 18-30 years in good health and CMV-seronegative.

The genes are TRBV18 and TRBJ2-1; 8 bases are a match to TRBD2. In germline, CDR1 is KGHSH, CDR2 LQKENI. This CDR3 has 14 amino acids. V was clipped by 4 bases and J by 3 bases; unmatched bases: 2. The DNA of the CDR3 is TGTGCCAGCTCACGAAGCGGGAGCTACAATGAGCAGTTCTTC. Translated: CASSRSGSYNEQFF.

The J gene is TRBJ2-3, the V gene TRBV4-1, with 13 bases fitting TRBD2. With 0 bases clipped from V and 7 bases from J, the junction kept 7 bases outside the gene matches. Germline CDR1 reads MGHRA; CDR2 reads YSYEKL. The CDR3 length is 17 residues. The CDR3 DNA follows: TGCGCCAGCAGCCAAGATTCGGGACTAGCGGGACTACATACGCAGTATTTT. Translated: CASSQDSGLAGLHTQYF.

The chain has TRBV5-4 and TRBJ1-5, with 7 bases matching TRBD1. The V segment lost 4 bases and the J segment 4 bases; nucleotides outside the gene matches: 2. This CDR3 has 13 amino acids. Germline V gene sequence: CDR1 SGHNT, CDR2 YYREEE (reference sequence). This CDR3 is CASSLDRNQPQHF. The CDR3 bases are TGTGCCAGCAGCCTGGACAGGAATCAGCCCCAGCATTTT.

This rearrangement joins TRBV27 to TRBJ1-1; the D is unclear. This CDR3 has 14 residues. CDR1 MNHEY and CDR2 SMNVEV come from the germline V gene (reference sequence). V was cut by 6 bases and J by 0 bases, with 11 bases left in between. DNA for the CDR3: TGTGCCAGCAGCCAGGCCACCCTGAACACTGAAGCTTTCTTT. Its protein is CASSQATLNTEAFF.

This clone was seen a handful of times. The rearrangement uses TRBV20-1 and TRBJ2-7; D gene ambiguous. This CDR3 comprises 11 residues. Per the germline V gene, CDR1 is DFQATT and CDR2 is SNEGSKA (reference sequence). Deletions cut 2 bases from V and 3 bases from J, with 5 bases between. CDR3 residues: CSARPVYEQYF. The CDR3 bases are TGCAGTGCTAGACCGGTCTACGAGCAGTACTTC.

The chain links TRBV19 to TRBJ2-7; 7 bases fit TRBD1. With 6 bases clipped from V and 0 bases from J, the junction kept 14 bases outside the gene matches. The CDR3 length is 17 residues. Germline CDR1 LNHDA, CDR2 SQIVND (reference sequence). This CDR3 reads CASSLTHTGVPSYEQYF. The CDR3 DNA reads as TGTGCCAGTAGCCTAACCCACACAGGGGTCCCCTCCTACGAGCAGTACTTC.

This chain connects TRBV5-5 to TRBJ2-5; 7 nucleotides agree with TRBD1. V shed 4 bases and J 1 base; nucleotides not matched to a gene: 7. Germline V gene sequence: CDR1 SGHKS, CDR2 YYEKEE (reference sequence). The CDR3 contains 15 residues. The CDR3 sequence is CASSPETGRQETQYF. DNA of the CDR3: TGTGCCAGCAGCCCGGAGACAGGGCGCCAAGAGACCCAGTACTTC.

The genes are TRBV13 and TRBJ2-5; 12 nucleotides align to TRBD2. CDR1 is PRHDT, CDR2 FYEKMQ, per germline (reference sequence). V trimming: 0 bases; J trimming: 1 base; junction bases outside the gene matches: 3. The CDR3 length is 17 residues. The CDR3 is CASSLGASGRGQETQYF. CDR3 sequence (DNA): TGTGCCAGCAGCTTAGGGGCTAGCGGGAGGGGCCAAGAGACCCAGTACTTC. Supplemented by reference TRBV13 and TRBJ2-5, the full variable domain reads AAGVIQSPRHLIKEKRETATLKCYPIPRHDTVYWYQQGPGQDPQFLISFYEKMQSDKGSIPDRFSAQQFSDYHSELNMSSLELGDSALYFCASSLGASGRGQETQYFGPGTRLLVL.

J is TRBJ2-7 and V is TRBV7-9, with D possibly matching TRBD1 (5 bases). V lost 3 bases and J 3 bases, leaving 9 bases between the germline ends. Looked up from germline, CDR1 is SEHNR and CDR2 is FQNEAQ (reference sequence). CDR3 length: 13 amino acids. CDR3 bases: TGTGCCAGCAGCTTGCAAGGGGACTACGAGCAGTACTTC. It is translated as CASSLQGDYEQYF. Combining the CDR3 with reference TRBV7-9 and TRBJ2-7 gives the whole variable domain DTGVSQNPRHKITKRGQNVTFRCDPISEHNRLYWYRQTLGQGPEFLTYFQNEAQLEKSRLLSDRFSAERPKGSFSTLEIQRTEQGDSAMYLCASSLQGDYEQYFGPGTRLTVT.

The chain carries TRBV9 and TRBJ2-3; tentative D call: TRBD2 (6 bases). Germline V gives CDR1 SGDLS, CDR2 YYNGEE. The V end was cut by 4 bases, the J end by 8 bases, with 17 bases between. This CDR3 comprises 14 residues. CDR3 loop: CASSSGTALGTQYF. The CDR3, as DNA: TGTGCCAGCAGCTCCGGGACTGCCTTGGGTACGCAGTATTTT.

This chain joins TRBV29-1 and TRBJ2-3, with 7 bases matching TRBD2. In germline, CDR1 is SQVTM, CDR2 ANQGSEA. There are 13 residues in the CDR3. The V segment lost 6 bases and the J segment 0 bases; nucleotides outside the gene matches: 3. CDR3 residues: CSVGRASTDTQYF. The CDR3 DNA is TGCAGCGTGGGGAGGGCTAGCACAGATACGCAGTATTTT.